This T cell receptor beta chain was recovered during a study of shared clonotypes between healthy human individuals. Germline V lookup: CDR1 SGHRS, CDR2 YFSETQ. Trimming cost V 1 base and J 9 bases, with 19 bases left between them. The CDR3 extends over 15 amino acids. Repertoires were generated with immunoSEQ multiplex PCR, while TCRdb's copy carries only in-frame clones and drops some. The sample records roughly 1,100,000 clones, approximately 68% being singletons. Sequenced: memory CD4+ T cells sorted from blood. Noted subset: CD45RA-negative fraction. The rearrangement uses TRBV5-1 and TRBJ2-5; a possible D gene is TRBD1 (5 bases). The clonotype was recovered from a man younger than 35 in good health. In DNA form, the CDR3 reads TGCGCCAGCAGCTTGCAGGGCAGCCCTCCGGACCCCCAGTACTTC. Amino acid sequence: CASSLQGSPPDPQYF.